The 2 T cell receptor beta chains presented below share a single source sample, sequenced in a study of T cell clonotyping in hematopoietic cell transplantation. Documented time point: recipient sample about 28 days before transplant, after cytoreduction. Sequenced by immunoSEQ multiplex PCR; TCRdb stores in-frame clones only, minus some. The sample carries fewer than 25,000 clones, roughly nine tenths recorded once. The source was peripheral blood mononuclear cells, collected before stem cell transplant. These receptor sequences come from a man between 18 and 29 years old with biphenotypic leukemia. Some clones in this sample may be carry-over from other donors' samples.

The chain couples TRBV27 to TRBJ2-2, with D perhaps given as TRBD1 or TRBD2 (5 bases each). V lost 6 bases to trimming and J lost 0 bases, with 17 bases between them. CDR3 size: 17 residues. CDR1 is MNHEY and CDR2 is SMNVEV in the germline V gene (reference sequence). The CDR3 DNA sequence: TGTGCCAGCAGCCCTAGGGACGGACCGACGAACACCGGGGAGCTGTTTTTT. Encoded protein: CASSPRDGPTNTGELFF.

The chain links TRBV7-2 to TRBJ2-7, with TRBD2 identical over 8 bases. This CDR3 is 14 amino acids long. V dropped 5 bases and J dropped 2; count of bases not matched to a gene: 5. Germline CDR1 is SGHTA and CDR2 is FQGNSA. The chain's CDR3 is CASSPTSGPYEQYF. The CDR3 DNA sequence: TGTGCCAGCAGCCCAACTAGCGGCCCCTACGAGCAGTACTTC.